This entry lists 3 T cell receptor beta chains sequenced from one sample in a study of Ad26.COV2.S vaccination and SARS-CoV-2 variants. The assay was immunoSEQ multiplex PCR, and TCRdb's table has in-frame clones only and misses some. The sample consists of some 240,000 clones, approximately 90% of them appearing once. The sample's treatment: around 19 received Ad26.COV2.S at low or high dose, single or two shots; roughly five received placebo; per-sample allocation not given. Sampling was done on day 63 after the first vaccine or placebo injection. This sample comprised peripheral blood, obtained in a trial of Ad26.COV2.S vaccine versus placebo. The receptors originated from a person aged 18-65 years who received the Ad26.COV2.S COVID-19 vaccine or a placebo.

The V and J genes are TRBV6-6 and TRBJ1-2, with D perhaps matching TRBD1 (5 bases). Trimming took 5 bases from V and 4 from J, leaving 11 bases between them. Germline lookup yields CDR1 MNHNY and CDR2 SVGAGI (reference sequence). This CDR3 region has 13 residues. The CDR3 sequence: CASSLQDSYGYTF. CDR3 DNA: TGTGCCAGCAGTCTTCAAGACAGCTATGGCTACACCTTC.

The rearrangement joins TRBV24-1 to TRBJ2-2; 9 nucleotides align to TRBD1. Germline assignment: CDR1 KGHDR and CDR2 SFDVKD. After removal of 2 bases from V and 0 bases from J, the junction contained 3 bases not matched to a gene. The CDR3 covers 17 residues. The CDR3 bases are TGTGCCACCAGTGATTCGGGGACAGGGACGAACACCGGGGAGCTGTTTTTT. Its protein product is CATSDSGTGTNTGELFF.

The chain combines TRBV6-6 with TRBJ2-1, with unresolved D. The germline V gene encodes CDR1 MNHNY and CDR2 SVGAGI (reference sequence). The CDR3 runs 15 residues. V dropped 6 bases and J dropped 5 bases, with 17 bases sitting between them. The CDR3 region is CASSSPSQLHNEQFF. The CDR3 DNA sequence: TGTGCCAGCAGCTCCCCTTCGCAGCTACACAATGAGCAGTTCTTC.